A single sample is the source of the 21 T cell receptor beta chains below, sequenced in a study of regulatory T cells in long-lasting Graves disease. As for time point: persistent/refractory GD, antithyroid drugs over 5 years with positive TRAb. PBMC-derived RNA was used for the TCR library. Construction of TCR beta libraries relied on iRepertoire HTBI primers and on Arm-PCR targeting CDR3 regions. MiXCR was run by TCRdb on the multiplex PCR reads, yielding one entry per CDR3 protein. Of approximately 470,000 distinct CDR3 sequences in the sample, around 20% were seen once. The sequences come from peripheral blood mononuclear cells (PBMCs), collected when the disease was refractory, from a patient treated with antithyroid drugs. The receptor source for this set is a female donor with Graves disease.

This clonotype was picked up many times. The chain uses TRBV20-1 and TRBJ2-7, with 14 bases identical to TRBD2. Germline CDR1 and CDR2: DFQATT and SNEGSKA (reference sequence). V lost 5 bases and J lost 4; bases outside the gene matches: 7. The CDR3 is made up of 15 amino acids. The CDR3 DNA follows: TGCAGTGCTCGAGGGACTAGCGGGAGTCGATACGAGCAGTACTTC. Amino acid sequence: CSARGTSGSRYEQYF.

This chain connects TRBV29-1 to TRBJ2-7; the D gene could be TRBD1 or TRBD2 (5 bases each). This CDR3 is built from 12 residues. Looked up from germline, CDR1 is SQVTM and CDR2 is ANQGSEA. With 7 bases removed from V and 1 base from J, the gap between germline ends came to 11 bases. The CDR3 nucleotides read TGCAGCGCCTCTTGGGGGTCCTACGAGCAGTACTTC. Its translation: CSASWGSYEQYF.

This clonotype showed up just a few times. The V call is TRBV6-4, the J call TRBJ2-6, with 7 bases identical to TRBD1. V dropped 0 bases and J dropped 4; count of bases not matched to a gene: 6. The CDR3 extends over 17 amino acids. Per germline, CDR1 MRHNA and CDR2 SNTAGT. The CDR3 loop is CASSDSKGASGANVLTF. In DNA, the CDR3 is TGTGCCAGCAGTGACTCGAAGGGGGCTTCCGGGGCCAACGTCCTGACTTTC.

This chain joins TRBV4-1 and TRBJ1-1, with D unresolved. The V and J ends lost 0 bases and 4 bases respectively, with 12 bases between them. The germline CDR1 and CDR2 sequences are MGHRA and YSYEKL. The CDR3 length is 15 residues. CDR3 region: CASSQDGGRSTEAFF. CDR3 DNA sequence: TGCGCCAGCAGCCAAGATGGTGGGCGGAGCACTGAAGCTTTCTTT.

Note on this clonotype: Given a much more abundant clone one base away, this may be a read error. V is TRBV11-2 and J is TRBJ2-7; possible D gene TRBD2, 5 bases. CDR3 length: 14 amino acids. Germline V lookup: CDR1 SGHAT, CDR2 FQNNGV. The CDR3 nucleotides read TGTGCCAACAGCTTAATAAGACGGGGATACGAGCAGTACTTC. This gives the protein CANSLIRRGYEQYF.

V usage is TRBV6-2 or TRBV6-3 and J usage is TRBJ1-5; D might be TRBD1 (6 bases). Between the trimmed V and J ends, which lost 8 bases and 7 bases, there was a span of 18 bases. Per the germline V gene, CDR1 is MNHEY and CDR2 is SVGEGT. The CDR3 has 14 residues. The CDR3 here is CASGDNPRGQPQHF. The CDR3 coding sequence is TGTGCCAGCGGGGACAATCCACGGGGACAGCCCCAGCATTTT.

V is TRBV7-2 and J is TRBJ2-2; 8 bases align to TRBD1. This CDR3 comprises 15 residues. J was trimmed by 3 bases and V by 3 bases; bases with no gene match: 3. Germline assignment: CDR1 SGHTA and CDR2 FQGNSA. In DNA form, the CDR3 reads TGTGCCAGCAGCTTGAGGACAGGGTACACCGGGGAGCTGTTTTTT. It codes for CASSLRTGYTGELFF.

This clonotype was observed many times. CDR3 in amino acids: CASKVKGSGVNEKLFF. The CDR3 bases are TGTGCCAGCAAGGTTAAGGGATCGGGGGTCAATGAAAAACTGTTTTTT. This chain uses TRBV6-1 with TRBJ1-4, with D possibly being TRBD1 (5 bases). Germline-derived CDR1 and CDR2 are MNHNS and SASEGT. V was clipped by 7 bases and J by 5 bases, with 20 bases between them. The CDR3 is made up of 16 amino acids.

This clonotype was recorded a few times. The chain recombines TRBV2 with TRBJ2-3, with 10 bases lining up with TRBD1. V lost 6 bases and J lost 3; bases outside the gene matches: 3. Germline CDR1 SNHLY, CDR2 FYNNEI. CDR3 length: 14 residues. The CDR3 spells CASRTGQGTDTQYF. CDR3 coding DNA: TGTGCCAGCAGAACGGGACAGGGGACAGATACGCAGTATTTT.

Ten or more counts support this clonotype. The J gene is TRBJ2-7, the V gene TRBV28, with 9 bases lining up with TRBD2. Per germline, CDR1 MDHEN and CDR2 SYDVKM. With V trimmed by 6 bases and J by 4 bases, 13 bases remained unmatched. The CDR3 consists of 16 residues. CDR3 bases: TGTGCCAGCAGGCCCGCCTCCCGACTAGCGGATTACGAGCAGTACTTC. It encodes CASRPASRLADYEQYF.

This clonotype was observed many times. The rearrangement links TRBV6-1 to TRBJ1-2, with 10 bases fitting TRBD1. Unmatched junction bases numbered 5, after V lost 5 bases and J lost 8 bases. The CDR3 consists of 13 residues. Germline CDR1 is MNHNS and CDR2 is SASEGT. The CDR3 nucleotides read TGTGCCAGCAGTCCAGACAGGGGGCACGGCTACACCTTC. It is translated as CASSPDRGHGYTF.

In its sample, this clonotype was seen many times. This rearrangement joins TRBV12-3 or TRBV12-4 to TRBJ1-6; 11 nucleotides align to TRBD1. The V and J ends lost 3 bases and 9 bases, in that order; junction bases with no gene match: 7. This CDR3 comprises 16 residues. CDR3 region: CASSLYVGTGGSPLHF. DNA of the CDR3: TGTGCCAGCAGTTTGTATGTTGGGACAGGGGGTTCACCCCTCCACTTT.

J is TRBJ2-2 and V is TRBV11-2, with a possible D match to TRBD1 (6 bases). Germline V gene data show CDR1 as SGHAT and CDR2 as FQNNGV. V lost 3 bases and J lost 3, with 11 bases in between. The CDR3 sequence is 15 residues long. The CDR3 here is CASSFGQRDTGELFF. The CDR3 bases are TGTGCCAGCAGCTTCGGACAGCGAGACACCGGGGAGCTGTTTTTT.

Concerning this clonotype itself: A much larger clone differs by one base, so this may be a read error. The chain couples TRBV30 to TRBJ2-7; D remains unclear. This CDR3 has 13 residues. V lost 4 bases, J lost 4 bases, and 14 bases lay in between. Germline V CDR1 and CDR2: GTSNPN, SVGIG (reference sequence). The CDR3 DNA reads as TGTGCCTGGACTGGGTACATTCGGTACGAGCAGTACTTC. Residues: CAWTGYIRYEQYF.

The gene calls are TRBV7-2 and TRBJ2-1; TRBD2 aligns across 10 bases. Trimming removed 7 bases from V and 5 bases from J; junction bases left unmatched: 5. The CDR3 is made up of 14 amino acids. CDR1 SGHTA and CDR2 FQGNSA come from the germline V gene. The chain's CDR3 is CASNPGLANNEQFF. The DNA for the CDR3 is TGTGCCAGCAACCCGGGACTAGCGAACAATGAGCAGTTCTTC.

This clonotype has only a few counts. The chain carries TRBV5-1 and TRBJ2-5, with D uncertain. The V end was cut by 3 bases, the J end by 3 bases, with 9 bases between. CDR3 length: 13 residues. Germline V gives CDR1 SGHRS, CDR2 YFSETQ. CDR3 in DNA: TGCGCCAGCAGCTCGGACCTCGAAGAGACCCAGTACTTC. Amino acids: CASSSDLEETQYF. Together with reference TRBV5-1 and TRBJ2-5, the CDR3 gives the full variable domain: KAGVTQTPRYLIKTRGQQVTLSCSPISGHRSVSWYQQTPGQGLQFLFEYFSETQRNKGNFPGRFSGRQFSNSRSEMNVSTLELGDSALYLCASSSDLEETQYFGPGTRLLVL.

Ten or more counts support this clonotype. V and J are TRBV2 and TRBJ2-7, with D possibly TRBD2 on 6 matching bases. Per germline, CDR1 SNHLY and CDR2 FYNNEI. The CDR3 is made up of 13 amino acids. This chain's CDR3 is CVTSMTSSYEQYF. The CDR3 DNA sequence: TGTGTCACCAGCATGACTAGCTCCTACGAGCAGTACTTC.

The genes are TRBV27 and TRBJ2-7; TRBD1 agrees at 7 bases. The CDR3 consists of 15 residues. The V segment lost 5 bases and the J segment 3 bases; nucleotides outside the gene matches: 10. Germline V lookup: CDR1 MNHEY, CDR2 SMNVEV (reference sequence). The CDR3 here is CASSPTGDNYYEQYF. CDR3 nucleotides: TGTGCCAGCAGTCCTACAGGGGACAACTACTACGAGCAGTACTTC.

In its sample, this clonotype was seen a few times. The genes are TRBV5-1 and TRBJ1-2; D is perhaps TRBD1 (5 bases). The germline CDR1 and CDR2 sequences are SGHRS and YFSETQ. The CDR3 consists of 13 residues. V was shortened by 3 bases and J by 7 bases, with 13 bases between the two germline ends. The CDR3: CASSSTGWGGYTF. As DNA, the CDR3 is TGCGCCAGCAGCTCTACAGGCTGGGGTGGCTACACCTTC.

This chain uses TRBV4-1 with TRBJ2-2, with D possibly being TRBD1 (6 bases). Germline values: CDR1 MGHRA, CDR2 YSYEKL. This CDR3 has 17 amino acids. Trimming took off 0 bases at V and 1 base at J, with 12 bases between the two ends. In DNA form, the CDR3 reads TGCGCCAGCAGCCAAGATAGGGGGACACTGAACACCGGGGAGCTGTTTTTT. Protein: CASSQDRGTLNTGELFF.

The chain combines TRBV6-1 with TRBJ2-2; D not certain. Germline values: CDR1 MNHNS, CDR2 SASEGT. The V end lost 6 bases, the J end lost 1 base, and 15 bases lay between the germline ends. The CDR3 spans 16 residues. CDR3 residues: CASSRSRNLNTGELFF. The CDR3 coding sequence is TGTGCCAGCAGCCGTAGTCGTAATTTGAACACCGGGGAGCTGTTTTTT.